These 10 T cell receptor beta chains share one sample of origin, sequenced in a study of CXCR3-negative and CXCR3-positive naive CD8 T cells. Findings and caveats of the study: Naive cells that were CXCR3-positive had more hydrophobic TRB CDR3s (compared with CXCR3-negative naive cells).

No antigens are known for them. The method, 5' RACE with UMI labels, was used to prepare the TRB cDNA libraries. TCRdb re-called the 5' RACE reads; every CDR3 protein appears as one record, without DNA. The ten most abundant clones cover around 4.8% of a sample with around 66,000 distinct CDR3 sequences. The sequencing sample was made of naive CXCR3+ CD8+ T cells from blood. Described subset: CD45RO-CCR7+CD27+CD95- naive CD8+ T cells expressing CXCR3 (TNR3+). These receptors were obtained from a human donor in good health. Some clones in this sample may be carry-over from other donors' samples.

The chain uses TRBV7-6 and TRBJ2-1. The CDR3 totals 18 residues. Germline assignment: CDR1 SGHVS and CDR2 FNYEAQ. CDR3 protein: CASSLGPTTKSSYNEQFF.

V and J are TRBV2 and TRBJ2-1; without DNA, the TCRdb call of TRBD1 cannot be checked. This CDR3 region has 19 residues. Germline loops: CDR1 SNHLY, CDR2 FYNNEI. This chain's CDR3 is CEPGSQEQGSLLWGNEQFF.

CDR3 sequence reads: CASARSLELVGAFF. This chain uses TRBV6-6 with TRBJ1-1. CDR1 and CDR2 (germline): MNHNY, SVGAGI (reference sequence). The CDR3 runs to 14 residues.

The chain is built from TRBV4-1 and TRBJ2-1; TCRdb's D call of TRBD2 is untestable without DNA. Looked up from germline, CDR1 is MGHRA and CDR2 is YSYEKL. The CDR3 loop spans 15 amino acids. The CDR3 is CASSQERGPYNEQFF.

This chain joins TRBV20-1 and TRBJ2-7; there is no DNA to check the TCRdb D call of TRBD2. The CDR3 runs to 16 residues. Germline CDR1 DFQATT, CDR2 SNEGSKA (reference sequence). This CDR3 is CSARDLGAGDHYEQYF.

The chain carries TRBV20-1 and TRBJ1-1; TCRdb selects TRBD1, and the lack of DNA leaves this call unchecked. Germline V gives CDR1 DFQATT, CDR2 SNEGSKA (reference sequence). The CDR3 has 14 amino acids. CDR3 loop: CSASPGWMNTEAFF.

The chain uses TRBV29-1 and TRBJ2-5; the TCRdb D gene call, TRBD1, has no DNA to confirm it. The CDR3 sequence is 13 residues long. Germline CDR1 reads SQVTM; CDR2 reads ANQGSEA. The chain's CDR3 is CSVELGGEETQYF.

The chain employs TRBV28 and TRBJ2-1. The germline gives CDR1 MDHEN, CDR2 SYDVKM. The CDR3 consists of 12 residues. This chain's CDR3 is CAGRTRNNEQFF.

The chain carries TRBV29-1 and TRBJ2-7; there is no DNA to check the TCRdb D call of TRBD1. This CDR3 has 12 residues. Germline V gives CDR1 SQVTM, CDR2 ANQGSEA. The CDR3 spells CSVGTGYNEQYF.

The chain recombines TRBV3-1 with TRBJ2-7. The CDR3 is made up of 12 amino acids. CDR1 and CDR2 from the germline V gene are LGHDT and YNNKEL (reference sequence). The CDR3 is CASSPSGAKQYF.